The TCR beta chain described here comes from a study of shared clonotypes between healthy human individuals. Study-level findings and limits: Among donors, sharing of clonotypes was expected to be affected by sequencing depth. A small donor pool kept down the genetic and exposure-history diversity that was represented.

Details on this clone: Antigen specificity is unknown.

The CDR3 covers 13 residues. Deletions cut 0 bases from V and 4 bases from J, with 7 bases between. From germline, CDR1 is SGHKS and CDR2 YYEKEE (reference sequence). Libraries were prepared by immunoSEQ multiplex PCR; TCRdb keeps only in-frame clonotypes and omits some of them. The table has about 480,000 clones, around 79% seen once; the top ten hold around 12%. Sequenced input: PBMCs. The chain recombines TRBV5-5 with TRBJ1-2; tentative D call: TRBD1 (5 bases). This receptor was identified in a middle-aged woman in good health. Some clones in this sample may be carry-over from other donors' samples. The DNA of the CDR3 is TGTGCCAGCAGCTTGGGACAGACCTATGGCTACACCTTC. Its protein product is CASSLGQTYGYTF.